The entry below gives a single T cell receptor beta chain sequence along with its context. Some clones are missing from TCRdb's copy, which holds only in-frame ones; the method was immunoSEQ multiplex PCR. The table records 200,000 to 250,000 clones, around 87% of them present only once. The sample originates from a study of blood T cell repertoires in COVID-19. This TCR was recovered from a woman in her twenties or thirties who had recovered from COVID-19. Sequenced: peripheral blood.

The chain's CDR3 is CASSLAPGGNTEAFF. DNA for the CDR3: TGCGCCAGCAGCTTGGCGCCAGGGGGGAACACTGAAGCTTTCTTT. The rearrangement uses TRBV5-1 and TRBJ1-1; 7 bases agree with TRBD1. The V segment lost 0 bases and the J segment 1 base; nucleotides outside the gene matches: 3. The CDR3 contains 15 residues. CDR1 SGHRS and CDR2 YFSETQ come from the germline V gene.